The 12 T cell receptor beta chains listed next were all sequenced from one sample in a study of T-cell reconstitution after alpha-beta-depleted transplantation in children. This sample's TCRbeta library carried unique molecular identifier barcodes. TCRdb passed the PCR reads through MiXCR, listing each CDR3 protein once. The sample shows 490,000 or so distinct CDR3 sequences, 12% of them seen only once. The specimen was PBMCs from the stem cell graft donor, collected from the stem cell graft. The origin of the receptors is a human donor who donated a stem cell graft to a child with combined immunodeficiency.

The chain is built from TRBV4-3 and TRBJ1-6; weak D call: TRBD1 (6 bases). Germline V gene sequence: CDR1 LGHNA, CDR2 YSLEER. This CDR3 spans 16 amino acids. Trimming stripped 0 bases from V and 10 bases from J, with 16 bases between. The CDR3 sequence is CASSQDRTDPGSPLHF. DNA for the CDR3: TGCGCCAGCAGCCAAGATCGGACAGACCCGGGCTCACCCCTCCACTTT.

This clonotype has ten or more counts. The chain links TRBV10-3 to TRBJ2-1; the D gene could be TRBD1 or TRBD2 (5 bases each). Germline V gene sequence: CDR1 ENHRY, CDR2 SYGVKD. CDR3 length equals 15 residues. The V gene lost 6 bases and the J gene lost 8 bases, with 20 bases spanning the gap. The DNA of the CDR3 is TGTGCCATCAGACCCGGGACCACGGCGGCGGATGAGCAGTTCTTC. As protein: CAIRPGTTAADEQFF.

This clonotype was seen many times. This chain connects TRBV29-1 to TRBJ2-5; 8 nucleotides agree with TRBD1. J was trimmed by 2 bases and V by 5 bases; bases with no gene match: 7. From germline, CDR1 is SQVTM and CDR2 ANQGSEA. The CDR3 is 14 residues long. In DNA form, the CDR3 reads TGCAGCGTTCGCCCCAGGGGGCTACAAGAGACCCAGTACTTC. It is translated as CSVRPRGLQETQYF.

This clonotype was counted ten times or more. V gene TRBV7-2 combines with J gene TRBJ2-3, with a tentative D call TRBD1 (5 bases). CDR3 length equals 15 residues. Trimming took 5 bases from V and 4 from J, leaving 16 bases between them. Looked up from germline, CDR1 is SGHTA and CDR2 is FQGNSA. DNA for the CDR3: TGTGCCAGCAGCCTCGGGCAGGGTTGGGCAGATACGCAGTATTTT. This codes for CASSLGQGWADTQYF.

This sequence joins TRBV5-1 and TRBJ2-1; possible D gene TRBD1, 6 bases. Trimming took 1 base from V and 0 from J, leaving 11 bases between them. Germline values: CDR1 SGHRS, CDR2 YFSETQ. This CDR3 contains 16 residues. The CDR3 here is CASSLIQGTSYNEQFF. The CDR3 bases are TGCGCCAGCAGCTTGATCCAGGGGACCTCCTACAATGAGCAGTTCTTC.

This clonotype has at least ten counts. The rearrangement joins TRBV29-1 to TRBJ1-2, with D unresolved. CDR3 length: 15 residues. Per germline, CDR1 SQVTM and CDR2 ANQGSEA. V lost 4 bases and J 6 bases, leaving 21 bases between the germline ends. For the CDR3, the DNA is TGCAGCGTTGGCATGGCGGCGGAGTCTATTGATGGCTACACCTTC. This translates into CSVGMAAESIDGYTF.

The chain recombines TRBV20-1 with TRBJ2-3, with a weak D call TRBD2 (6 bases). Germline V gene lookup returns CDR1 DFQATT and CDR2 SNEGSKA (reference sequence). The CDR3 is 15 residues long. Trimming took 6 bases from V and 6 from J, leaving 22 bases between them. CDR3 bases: TGCAGTGCCAGCTTACCGGGCGCGGGAAAGGATACGCAGTATTTT. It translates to CSASLPGAGKDTQYF.

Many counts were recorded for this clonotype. The DNA of the CDR3 is TGTGCCAGCAGCTCCTCCGCGGATACGCAGTATTTT. This sequence encodes CASSSSADTQYF. This chain links TRBV7-2 with TRBJ2-3, with D hard to call. The CDR3 spans 12 residues. Looked up from germline, CDR1 is SGHTA and CDR2 is FQGNSA. The V end was cut by 4 bases, the J end by 6 bases, with 8 bases between.

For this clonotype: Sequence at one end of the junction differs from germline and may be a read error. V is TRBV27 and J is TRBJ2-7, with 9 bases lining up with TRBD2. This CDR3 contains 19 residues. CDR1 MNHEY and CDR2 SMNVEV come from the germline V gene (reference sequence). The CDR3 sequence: CASSTRWGLARKGTYERYF. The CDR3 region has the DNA TGTGCCAGCAGCACAAGGTGGGGACTAGCACGGAAGGGAACCTACGAGCGGTACTTC.

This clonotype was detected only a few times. CDR3 coding DNA: TGTGCCAGCAGCCGAGGACTAGCAGAGGGCACAGATACGCAGTATTTT. It codes for CASSRGLAEGTDTQYF. The chain combines TRBV3-1 with TRBJ2-3; TRBD2 aligns across 8 bases. The V gene's germline CDR1 is LGHDT and CDR2 YNNKEL (reference sequence). The CDR3 is made up of 16 amino acids. The J segment lost 1 base and the V segment lost 4 bases, leaving 7 bases of the junction unmatched.

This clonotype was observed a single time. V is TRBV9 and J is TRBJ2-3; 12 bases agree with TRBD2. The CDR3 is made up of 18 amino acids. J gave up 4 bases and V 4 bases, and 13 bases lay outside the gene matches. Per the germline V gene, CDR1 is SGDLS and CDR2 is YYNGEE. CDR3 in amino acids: CASSFGLAGSGGADTQYF. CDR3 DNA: TGTGCCAGCAGCTTCGGACTAGCGGGATCCGGGGGCGCAGATACGCAGTATTTT.

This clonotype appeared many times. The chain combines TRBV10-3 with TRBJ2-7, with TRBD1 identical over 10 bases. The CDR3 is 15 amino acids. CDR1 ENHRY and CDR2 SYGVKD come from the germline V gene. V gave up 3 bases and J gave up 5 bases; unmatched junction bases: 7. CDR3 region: CAISDPGTGVDEQYF. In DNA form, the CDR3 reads TGTGCCATCAGTGACCCCGGGACAGGGGTCGACGAGCAGTACTTC.